This passage covers 5 T cell receptor beta chains from one sample sequenced in a study of blood T cell repertoires in COVID-19. Profiled with immunoSEQ multiplex PCR; TCRdb holds only in-frame clones, not every one. The sample consists of hundreds of thousands of clones, about nine tenths of them appearing once. The specimen sequenced was PBMCs or T cells enriched from blood (not recorded which). Receptors were obtained from a woman aged 40 to 49 who had recovered from COVID-19.

The chain joins TRBV1 to TRBJ2-1; TRBD2 reflects the table's D call only, with no check against the DNA. TRBV1 is shown as a pseudogene. The CDR3 consists of 12 residues. The CDR3 coding sequence is TGCACCAGACTAGTCTTCTACAATGAGCAGTTCTTC. This encodes CTRLVFYNEQFF.

The V and J genes are TRBV28 and TRBJ2-7, with a tentative D call TRBD1 (5 bases). The CDR3 is 15 amino acids. V shed 6 bases and J shed 0 bases, with 15 bases lying between them. From germline, CDR1 is MDHEN and CDR2 SYDVKM. The CDR3 is CASSSTGVGSYEQYF. CDR3 nucleotides: TGTGCCAGCAGCTCCACAGGAGTAGGCTCCTACGAGCAGTACTTC.

J is TRBJ2-1 and V is TRBV12-3 or TRBV12-4, with D possibly being TRBD1 (6 bases). V lost 5 bases to trimming and J lost 9 bases, with 8 bases between them. CDR3 length: 11 amino acids. CDR3 loop: CASSQGFEQFF. The CDR3 coding sequence is TGTGCCAGCAGTCAGGGGTTTGAGCAGTTCTTC.

The sample holds a few counts of this clone. The chain recombines TRBV7-2 with TRBJ2-2; a possible D gene is TRBD2 (6 bases). The V gene lost 1 base and the J gene lost 1 base, with 13 bases spanning the gap. Germline CDR1 reads SGHTA; CDR2 reads FQGNSA. This CDR3 is 17 amino acids long. The CDR3 here is CASSLDGGSGNTGELFF. The CDR3 DNA reads TGTGCCAGCAGCTTAGACGGCGGTAGCGGGAACACCGGGGAGCTGTTTTTT.

V usage is TRBV14 and J usage is TRBJ2-1; 7 nucleotides align to TRBD1. V gave up 6 bases and J gave up 8 bases; unmatched junction bases: 13. The CDR3 length is 15 residues. Germline lookup yields CDR1 SGHDN and CDR2 FVKESK. The CDR3 here is CASRPNRGPTDEQFF. CDR3 DNA sequence: TGTGCCAGCAGACCAAACAGGGGCCCAACGGATGAGCAGTTCTTC.